This TCR beta chain was obtained from a study of blood T cell repertoires in COVID-19 (dated by TCRdb to 2020 to 2021). A note on the overall study: Samples from collaborators originated in the United States, Italy and Spain and spanned both the acute and convalescent phases of COVID-19. The prospective study material was composed of cDNA or gDNA derived from T cells, B-cell-depleted T cells, or PBMCs. Deeply sampled blood TCRbeta repertoires from subjects exposed to, actively infected with, or recovered from COVID-19 were included in the dataset. The repertoires were released in a freely available public database intended as a resource for research on the immune response to SARS-CoV-2. Samples came from the ongoing ImmuneRACE study (first 160 participants) plus 1,254 subjects from 6 global collaborators. The sample metadata nearly always contained a de-identified subject ID, COVID-19 status, age in years and sex. Where HLA class I and class II types were available, the types were taken from metadata supplied by the sample provider, not from assay-based typing. What the work shows at the level of the full study, not this receptor alone: The quantity of clinical and demographic metadata differed by source and by participant and was supplied without curation.

TCRbeta CDR3 regions were amplified from genomic DNA using the immunoSEQ Assay, a bias-controlled multiplex PCR. The study's own analysis went as follows. Within the assay, amplification of reference gene primers was used to estimate how many nucleated cells each sample contained. To quantify the absolute abundance of each unique TCRbeta CDR3 rearrangement, sequence reads were collapsed and filtered. For each sample, productive Simpson clonality was calculated as the square root of Simpson's diversity index across productive rearrangements. TCRdb stores this immuneACCESS table with in-frame sequences only. Part of the clones is absent; in the studies checked, under half of the shortfall reflects unresolved V genes, and no reason is known for the rest. The V and J calls and clone size come from that table; D and trimming were worked out from the DNA. Present in this sample are a few hundred thousand clones, approximately 91% of which were seen just once. About 0.64% of the sample rests with the top ten.

Collaborating institutions collected whole blood in K2EDTA tubes following their own protocols. For TCRbeta analysis, collaborators shipped samples in one of three forms: frozen whole blood, isolated PBMCs, or DNA extracted from either of those sample types. From a lookup of the germline V gene, CDR1 and CDR2 are SGHTA and FQGNSA. V is shortened by 2 bases, J by 5 bases, and the region joining them spans 14 bases. The CDR3 holds 15 amino acids from the cysteine to the phenylalanine. Only the CDR3 DNA is retained, 45 bases long and in frame from the first base. With regard to this clone: Its antigen specificity is not known. Base qualities are not recorded, but no much larger clone differs from it by a single base.

Rearrangement joined TRBV7-2 to TRBJ2-3; a tentative D call is TRBD2 (5 bases match). The specimen sequenced was peripheral blood. The sequence derives from a human donor in a cohort sampled during active COVID-19. The nucleotide sequence reads TGTGCCAGCAGCTTATTTTCGGCGGGCGGAGATACGCAGTATTTT. It codes for CASSLFSAGGDTQYF.